Presented here are 3 T cell receptor beta chains from one specimen sequenced in a study of OX40 agonist ivuxolimab in advanced cancers. Using immunoSEQ multiplex PCR, the repertoire was profiled, and TCRdb retains in-frame clones only, with some absent. The sample has tens of thousands of clones; approximately 83% are singletons. The starting material was CD4+ or CD8+ T cells sorted from blood, obtained in a trial of the OX40 agonist ivuxolimab. The origin of the receptors is an adult with an advanced solid tumor such as melanoma, head and neck, liver or kidney cancer.

The gene calls are TRBV4-1 and TRBJ1-1; 8 bases match TRBD1. Germline V gene data show CDR1 as MGHRA and CDR2 as YSYEKL. V lost 0 bases, J lost 5 bases, and 8 bases stayed unmatched. This CDR3 is 16 amino acids long. In DNA form, the CDR3 reads TGCGCCAGCAGCCAAGATTGGGGCAGGGGGCCTACTGAAGCTTTCTTT. Protein sequence: CASSQDWGRGPTEAFF.

J is TRBJ2-1 and V is TRBV6-5; 9 bases map to TRBD2. Germline lookup yields CDR1 MNHEY and CDR2 SVGAGI. After removal of 3 bases from V and 4 bases from J, the junction contained 7 bases not matched to a gene. The CDR3 extends over 16 amino acids. Written as DNA, the CDR3 is TGTGCCAGCAGTTATTCCGGGACTAGCCGTTACAATGAGCAGTTCTTC. The encoded protein is CASSYSGTSRYNEQFF.

The rearrangement joins TRBV2 to TRBJ1-5; a possible D gene is TRBD1 (5 bases). With 2 bases removed from V and 8 bases from J, the gap between germline ends came to 7 bases. This CDR3 region has 12 residues. Germline values: CDR1 SNHLY, CDR2 FYNNEI. CDR3 coding DNA: TGTGCCAGCAGTGAAAGGGGTGAGCCCCAGCATTTT. Protein sequence: CASSERGEPQHF.